The clone carrying this T cell receptor beta chain is a singleton in its sample. These data come from a study of T cell changes during pregnancy in multiple sclerosis. Sequenced by immunoSEQ multiplex PCR; TCRdb stores in-frame clones only, minus some. The sample carries fewer than 90,000 clones, 94% recorded once. Trimming stripped 1 base from V and 8 bases from J, with 16 bases between. The CDR3 is 15 residues long. Germline CDR1 reads SGHNT; CDR2 reads YYREEE (reference sequence). The rearrangement joins TRBV5-4 to TRBJ2-1; D may be TRBD2 (5 bases). The sequence was collected from a female donor with multiple sclerosis, enrolled in a pregnancy study. The sample in question was peripheral blood, obtained in the third trimester of pregnancy. The CDR3 region is CASSLYAPVRDEQFF. CDR3 coding DNA: TGTGCCAGCAGCTTGTACGCGCCGGTGAGGGATGAGCAGTTCTTC.